This T cell receptor beta chain was recovered during a study of cytomegalovirus exposure and HLA in healthy donors. This CDR3 has 14 amino acids. Germline CDR1 and CDR2: SGDLS and YYNGEE. Trimming at V came to 4 bases and at J to 5 bases, leaving 8 bases not matched to a gene. With 60 Vbeta and 13 Jbeta primers, the PCR was carried out. This table comes from immunoSEQ multiplex PCR, and its TCRdb copy is limited to in-frame clones, with some not included. Among approximately 150,000 clones listed, 60% to 80% were seen once. The sequenced material came from PBMCs. The origin of this receptor is a woman in her thirties or forties in good health and CMV-seropositive. The rearrangement uses TRBV9 and TRBJ2-7; 8 bases fit TRBD2. CDR3 DNA sequence: TGTGCCAGCAGCTCCGGGAGGGCTGGAGACGAGCAGTACTTC. Protein product: CASSSGRAGDEQYF.